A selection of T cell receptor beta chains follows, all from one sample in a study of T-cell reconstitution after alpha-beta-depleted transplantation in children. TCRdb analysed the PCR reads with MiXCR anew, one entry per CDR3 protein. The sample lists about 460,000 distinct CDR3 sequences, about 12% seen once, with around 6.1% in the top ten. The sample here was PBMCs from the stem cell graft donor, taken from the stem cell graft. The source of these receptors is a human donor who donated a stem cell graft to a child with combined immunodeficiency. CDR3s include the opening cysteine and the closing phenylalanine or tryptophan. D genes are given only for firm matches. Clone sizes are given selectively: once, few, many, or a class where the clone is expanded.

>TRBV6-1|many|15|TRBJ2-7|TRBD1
TGTGCCAGCAGTGACGAGACAGGGGTCCCCTACGAGCAGTACTTC
CASSDETGVPYEQYF
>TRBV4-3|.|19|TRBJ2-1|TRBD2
TGCGCCAGCAGCCAAGAGCCTTCCCGGACTAGCGGAGCCTACAATGAGCAGTTCTTC
CASSQEPSRTSGAYNEQFF
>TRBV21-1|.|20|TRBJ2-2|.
TGTGCCAGCAGCAAAGGGGAGGGGGGGATCCCCGGGCGGAACACCGGGGAGCTGTTTTTT
CASSKGEGGIPGRNTGELFF
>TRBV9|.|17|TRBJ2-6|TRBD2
TGTGCCAGCAGCGTCCGCGGGGGGGCCTCTGGGGCCAACGTCCTGACTTTC
CASSVRGGASGANVLTF
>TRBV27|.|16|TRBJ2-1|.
TGTGCCAGCAGTTTAGGTCGGCTAGGGGGTAGGAATGAGCAGTTCTTC
CASSLGRLGGRNEQFF
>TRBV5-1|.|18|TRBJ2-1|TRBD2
TGCGCCAGCAGCTTGGATACCGTACTAGCGGGAGGTAAGGGTGAGCAGTTCTTC
CASSLDTVLAGGKGEQFF
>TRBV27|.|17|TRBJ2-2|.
TGTGCCAGCAGTTTAGCCCCCCTCGGGGGGAACACCGGGGAGCTGTTTTTT
CASSLAPLGGNTGELFF
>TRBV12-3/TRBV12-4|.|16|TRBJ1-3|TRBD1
TGTGCCAGCAGTTTAATGGGGACAGTCTCTGGAAACACCATATATTTT
CASSLMGTVSGNTIYF
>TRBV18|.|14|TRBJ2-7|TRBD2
TGTGCCAGCTCACCACAAGCGGGACGCAACGAGCAGTACTTC
CASSPQAGRNEQYF
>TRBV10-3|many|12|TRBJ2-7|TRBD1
TGTGCCATCAGTGAAGACAGGGACGAGCAGTACTTC
CAISEDRDEQYF
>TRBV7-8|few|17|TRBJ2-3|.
TGTGCCAGCAGCCAGACACTAGCCTGGGATAACACAGATACGCAGTATTTT
CASSQTLAWDNTDTQYF
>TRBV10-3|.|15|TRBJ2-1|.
TGTGCCATCAGCCGGGTAGGTAGTTCCTACAATGAGCAGTTCTTC
CAISRVGSSYNEQFF
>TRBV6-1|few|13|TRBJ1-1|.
TGTGCCAGCAGTGAAGATTACGGGAAGGAAGCTTTCTTT
CASSEDYGKEAFF
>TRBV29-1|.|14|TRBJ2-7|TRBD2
TGCAGCGTTCCAACCCTAGCGGGAGTGCGCGAGCAGTACTTC
CSVPTLAGVREQYF
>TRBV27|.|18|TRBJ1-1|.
TGTACCAGCAGTTTCGCCCAGGTTCTCAACAGGTGGGACACTGAAGCTTTCTTT
CTSSFAQVLNRWDTEAFF
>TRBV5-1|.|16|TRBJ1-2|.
TGCGCCAGCAGCTTGGTCGGCAGGGAGGCTCTGAATGGCTACACCTTC
CASSLVGREALNGYTF
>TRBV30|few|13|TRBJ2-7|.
TGTGCCTGGAAGCTAGGACGTCTAGGAGAGCAGTACTTC
CAWKLGRLGEQYF
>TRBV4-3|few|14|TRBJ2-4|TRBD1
TGCGCCAGCAGCCAAGACTGGACAGGGAGCATTCAGTACTTC
CASSQDWTGSIQYF
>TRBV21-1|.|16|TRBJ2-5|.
TGTGCCAGCAGAGACAGGGCCACAGAGCTCCAAGAGACCCAGTACTTC
CASRDRATELQETQYF
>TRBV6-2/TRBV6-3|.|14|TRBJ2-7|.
TGTGCCAGCAGTTACTCAAGAGGGGTCCACGAGCAGTACTTC
CASSYSRGVHEQYF
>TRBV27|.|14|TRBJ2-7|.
TGTGCCAGCAGTTTAGATTGGGGGAGCTACGAGCAGTACTTC
CASSLDWGSYEQYF
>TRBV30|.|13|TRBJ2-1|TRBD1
TGTGCCTGGAGTGAACAGGGGGTAGGTGAGCAGTTCTTC
CAWSEQGVGEQFF
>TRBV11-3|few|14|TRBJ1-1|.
TGTGCCAGCAGCTTAGAGGAGGGAGACACTGAAGCTTTCTTT
CASSLEEGDTEAFF
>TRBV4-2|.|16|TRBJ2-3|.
TGTGCCAGCAGCCAAAGGGGGGGCCGGGGCACAGATACGCAGTATTTT
CASSQRGGRGTDTQYF
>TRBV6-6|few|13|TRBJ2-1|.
TGTGCCAGCAGTCCCCGACTGTACAATGAGCAGTTCTTC
CASSPRLYNEQFF
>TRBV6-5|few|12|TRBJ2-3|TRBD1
TGTGCCAGCAGCACAGGGGGCGTTACGCAGTATTTT
CASSTGGVTQYF
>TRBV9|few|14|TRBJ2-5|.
TGTGCCAGCAGCGTAGCTCCAGCGCAAGAGACCCAGTACTTC
CASSVAPAQETQYF